Listed here are 25 T cell receptor beta chains from one sample, sequenced in a study of CD8 T cells in Susac syndrome. RNA totalling about 0.5 to 1 ug underwent reverse transcription with random hexamers. TCRdb fed the immunoSEQ multiplex PCR reads into MiXCR, producing one record per CDR3 protein. There are approximately 300,000 distinct CDR3 sequences in the sample; around 85% occur only once, and roughly 0.21% lies in the top ten. The source material was CD8+ T cells from PBMCs. These receptors were taken from a human donor with multiple sclerosis.

The chain has TRBV29-1 and TRBJ2-7, with 10 nucleotides matching TRBD2. The CDR3 covers 15 residues. The V gene's germline CDR1 is SQVTM and CDR2 ANQGSEA. The J segment lost 5 bases and the V segment lost 4 bases, leaving 11 bases of the junction unmatched. The CDR3 DNA reads as TGCAGCGTTGTTAAAGGGGCTAGCGGGAGTCACGAGCAGTACTTC. This gives the protein CSVVKGASGSHEQYF.

The rearrangement joins TRBV3-1 to TRBJ1-2; the match to TRBD1 covers 7 bases. J was trimmed by 9 bases and V by 1 base; bases with no gene match: 8. CDR1 LGHDT and CDR2 YNNKEL come from the germline V gene (reference sequence). The CDR3 spans 14 residues. CDR3 nucleotide sequence: TGTGCCAGCAGCCAAGTAAGGGACAGACTCAGCTACACCTTC. As protein: CASSQVRDRLSYTF.

The J gene is TRBJ2-7, the V gene TRBV12-3 or TRBV12-4; TRBD2 aligns across 10 bases. V gave up 6 bases and J gave up 4 bases; unmatched junction bases: 9. The CDR3 runs to 15 residues. The CDR3 protein is CASSHPGLAPYEQYF. DNA for the CDR3: TGTGCCAGCAGCCACCCGGGACTAGCGCCTTACGAGCAGTACTTC.

The CDR3 nucleotides read TGTGCCATCAGTTACAGGGCCTACGAGCAGTACTTC. Its translation is CAISYRAYEQYF. This sequence joins TRBV10-3 and TRBJ2-7; tentatively, D is TRBD1 (6 bases). Trimming removed 5 bases from V and 2 bases from J, with 7 bases in between. This CDR3 comprises 12 residues. Germline CDR1 is ENHRY and CDR2 is SYGVKD.

This chain joins TRBV20-1 and TRBJ2-3, with D possibly matching TRBD1 (6 bases). The V end was cut by 6 bases, the J end by 3 bases, with 19 bases between. Germline V lookup: CDR1 DFQATT, CDR2 SNEGSKA (reference sequence). There are 15 residues in the CDR3. This CDR3 is CSAPGGVRGTDTQYF. Written as DNA, the CDR3 is TGCAGTGCCCCCGGTGGGGTTAGGGGGACAGATACGCAGTATTTT.

V gene TRBV27 combines with J gene TRBJ2-7, with D possibly TRBD2 on 6 matching bases. The CDR3 totals 13 residues. Germline V gives CDR1 MNHEY, CDR2 SMNVEV (reference sequence). Trimming left V 8 bases short and J 3 bases short, with 14 bases between. DNA of the CDR3: TGTGCCAGCCTGTTTACTAGCAGCTACGAGCAGTACTTC. Amino acid sequence: CASLFTSSYEQYF.

This clonotype was found a few times. J is TRBJ2-7 and V is TRBV28; 8 bases match TRBD2. Germline-derived CDR1 and CDR2 are MDHEN and SYDVKM. CDR3 length: 14 amino acids. V gave up 4 bases and J gave up 7 bases; unmatched junction bases: 9. The chain's CDR3 is CASSSGLAVGEQYF. The CDR3 DNA reads TGTGCCAGCAGTTCTGGACTAGCAGTTGGAGAGCAGTACTTC.

V gene TRBV28 combines with J gene TRBJ2-7, with D possibly matching TRBD1 (6 bases). Deletions cut 7 bases from V and 0 bases from J, with 16 bases between. The V gene's germline CDR1 is MDHEN and CDR2 SYDVKM. This CDR3 has 15 amino acids. CDR3 nucleotides: TGTGCCAGCACCCAGGGAAGGGGGAGCTCCTACGAGCAGTACTTC. The encoded protein is CASTQGRGSSYEQYF. Together with reference TRBV28 and TRBJ2-7, the CDR3 gives the full variable domain: DVKVTQSSRYLVKRTGEKVFLECVQDMDHENMFWYRQDPGLGLRLIYFSYDVKMKEKGDIPEGYSVSREKKERFSLILESASTNQTSMYLCASTQGRGSSYEQYFGPGTRLTVT.

The V gene is TRBV20-1, the J gene TRBJ2-1; D is unresolved. This CDR3 contains 15 residues. Germline CDR1 reads DFQATT; CDR2 reads SNEGSKA (reference sequence). Trimming removed 2 bases from V and 7 bases from J, with 18 bases in between. In nucleotides, the CDR3 is TGCAGTGCTAGACCCCTAGAGAGTACTGAGAATGAGCAGTTCTTC. Translation: CSARPLESTENEQFF.

The V call is TRBV7-9, the J call TRBJ1-4; TRBD1 agrees at 7 bases. Germline trimming cut 4 bases from V and 5 bases from J; bases unmatched to any gene: 16. CDR3 length equals 18 residues. CDR1 and CDR2 (germline): SEHNR, FQNEAQ (reference sequence). The CDR3, as DNA: TGTGCCAGCAGCTCCCGCACAGGGGCCCCAATCCTCAATGAAAAACTGTTTTTT. Translated, it gives CASSSRTGAPILNEKLFF. Filled out from reference TRBV7-9 and TRBJ1-4, the complete variable domain reads DTGVSQNPRHKITKRGQNVTFRCDPISEHNRLYWYRQTLGQGPEFLTYFQNEAQLEKSRLLSDRFSAERPKGSFSTLEIQRTEQGDSAMYLCASSSRTGAPILNEKLFFGSGTQLSVL.

There are a few counts of this clonotype. J is TRBJ1-1 and V is TRBV7-4; TRBD1 matches 7 bases. The J segment lost 7 bases and the V segment lost 5 bases, leaving 10 bases of the junction unmatched. The CDR3 contains 14 residues. Looked up from germline, CDR1 is SGHVT and CDR2 is SQSDAQ. This CDR3 is CASSPKGTESEAFF. DNA of the CDR3: TGTGCCAGCAGCCCCAAAGGGACAGAGAGTGAAGCTTTCTTT.

The chain employs TRBV12-3 or TRBV12-4 and TRBJ1-2; D gene ambiguous. This CDR3 is built from 11 residues. The ends were cut back, 5 bases at V and 9 bases at J, with 10 bases in the middle. The CDR3 is CASSAGRRYTF. The CDR3 coding sequence is TGTGCCAGCAGTGCCGGGCGTCGCTACACCTTC.

J is TRBJ2-5 and V is TRBV27; unclear D gene. Trimming took off 4 bases at V and 12 bases at J, with 18 bases between the two ends. The germline V gene has CDR1 MNHEY and CDR2 SMNVEV (reference sequence). This CDR3 has 13 residues. The CDR3 sequence is CASSSLPGSTEYF. CDR3 sequence (DNA): TGTGCCAGCAGTTCCCTGCCGGGCAGCACCGAGTACTTC.

The rearrangement joins TRBV28 to TRBJ2-1; D remains unclear. The CDR3 runs to 17 residues. Germline CDR1 is MDHEN and CDR2 is SYDVKM. With 4 bases removed from V and 3 bases from J, the gap between germline ends came to 19 bases. CDR3: CASSYRNSRQYYNEQFF. The DNA of the CDR3 is TGTGCCAGCAGTTACCGTAACAGTAGGCAATACTACAATGAGCAGTTCTTC.

This clonotype was observed a few times. The V and J genes are TRBV4-1 and TRBJ2-7, with a weak D call TRBD2 (6 bases). Germline V gives CDR1 MGHRA, CDR2 YSYEKL. With 0 bases removed from V and 9 bases from J, the gap between germline ends came to 15 bases. There are 14 residues in the CDR3. The CDR3 loop is CASSQERSSVAQYF. The CDR3 region has the DNA TGCGCCAGCAGCCAAGAACGGTCTAGCGTAGCGCAGTACTTC.

The V call is TRBV6-2 or TRBV6-3, the J call TRBJ2-1; TRBD2 is a possible D gene (6 bases). Trimming removed 6 bases from V and 0 bases from J, with 12 bases in between. The CDR3 is 15 residues long. Per the germline V gene, CDR1 is MNHEY and CDR2 is SVGEGT. CDR3 nucleotide sequence: TGTGCCAGCAGCCTAGCGCTTAGCTCCTACAATGAGCAGTTCTTC. This encodes CASSLALSSYNEQFF.

The J gene is TRBJ1-1, the V gene TRBV5-1; the match to TRBD1 covers 7 bases. Trimming took 10 bases from V and 6 from J; bases not matched to a gene: 12. The CDR3 spans 13 residues. Germline V gene sequence: CDR1 SGHRS, CDR2 YFSETQ. In DNA, the CDR3 is TGCGCCGGCAATCTTGGCAGGGGGTCTGAAGCTTTCTTT. The encoded protein is CAGNLGRGSEAFF.

This chain connects TRBV7-9 to TRBJ1-1; tentatively, D is TRBD1 (6 bases). Germline values: CDR1 SEHNR, CDR2 FQNEAQ (reference sequence). V was cut by 2 bases and J by 4 bases, with 11 bases left in between. This CDR3 has 14 residues. CDR3 nucleotide sequence: TGTGCCAGCAGCTTAAATCCAGGGGCCACTGAAGCTTTCTTT. It specifies CASSLNPGATEAFF.

This clonotype was seen a few times. The chain has TRBV5-6 and TRBJ2-7; 8 bases match TRBD2. The CDR3 is made up of 15 amino acids. In germline, CDR1 is SGHDT, CDR2 YYEEEE. Trimming removed 0 bases from V and 5 bases from J; junction bases left unmatched: 7. The CDR3 here is CASSLGGGRVNEQYF. The CDR3 DNA sequence: TGTGCCAGCAGCTTGGGCGGGGGGCGCGTAAACGAGCAGTACTTC.

V usage is TRBV27 and J usage is TRBJ2-3; either TRBD1 or TRBD2 may supply D (5 bases each). This CDR3 has 18 amino acids. CDR1 and CDR2 from the germline V gene are MNHEY and SMNVEV (reference sequence). Trimming took 4 bases from V and 0 from J, leaving 20 bases between them. Here the CDR3 reads CASSSVPLRGASTDTQYF. The CDR3 DNA reads TGTGCCAGCAGTTCCGTCCCGCTGAGGGGAGCAAGCACAGATACGCAGTATTTT.

The J gene is TRBJ1-2, the V gene TRBV29-1; D remains ambiguous. Germline V gene data show CDR1 as SQVTM and CDR2 as ANQGSEA. Trimming stripped 4 bases from V and 7 bases from J, with 7 bases between. This CDR3 comprises 10 residues. CDR3 nucleotide sequence: TGCAGCGTTGGAGGGCTTGGCTACACCTTC. It encodes CSVGGLGYTF.

The J gene is TRBJ1-2, the V gene TRBV28; D is ambiguous. This CDR3 is 14 amino acids long. Germline assignment: CDR1 MDHEN and CDR2 SYDVKM. Deletions cut 3 bases from V and 0 bases from J, with 8 bases between. Here the CDR3 DNA reads TGTGCCAGCAGTTTTCGGACTTCTAACTATGGCTACACCTTC. Translating gives CASSFRTSNYGYTF.

The chain couples TRBV29-1 to TRBJ1-1; the match to TRBD1 covers 10 bases. V shed 6 bases, J shed 1 base, and the junction held 5 bases outside the gene matches. There are 14 residues in the CDR3. Germline V gene sequence: CDR1 SQVTM, CDR2 ANQGSEA. The CDR3 region is CSVAGTGENTEAFF. CDR3 in DNA: TGCAGCGTGGCCGGGACAGGGGAGAACACTGAAGCTTTCTTT.

The chain employs TRBV30 and TRBJ1-5, with TRBD1 matching 8 bases. Germline CDR1 reads GTSNPN; CDR2 reads SVGIG (reference sequence). There are 14 residues in the CDR3. With V trimmed by 3 bases and J by 5 bases, 6 bases remained unmatched. CDR3 in DNA: TGTGCCTGGAGCCTCGGACAGGGCCATCAGCCCCAGCATTTT. The encoded protein is CAWSLGQGHQPQHF.

This clonotype showed up just a few times. The chain has TRBV27 and TRBJ1-1; D remains unclear. Trimming removed 6 bases from V and 4 bases from J, with 18 bases in between. Germline assignment: CDR1 MNHEY and CDR2 SMNVEV (reference sequence). The CDR3 length is 15 residues. The CDR3 coding sequence is TGTGCCAGCAGCCTTTCTTGGGTATTGAGCACTGAAGCTTTCTTT. Amino acids: CASSLSWVLSTEAFF.